This T cell receptor beta chain originates from a study of vaccination effects on CD4 cells after COVID-19. Study-level points and caveats: Marked contraction was observed in infection-induced and vaccine-induced clones late after vaccination. Vaccine-induced clones in healthy vaccinees cross-reacted with common cold coronaviruses in only 1 of 255 cases. The authors studied few convalescent patients and collected no early post-infection timepoints.

Assay used: immunoSEQ multiplex PCR; TCRdb lists only in-frame clones, some missing. This table holds 40,000 to 45,000 clones, under 70% found once. Remarks on this clone: Its antigen is unknown.

Before any sequencing was done, the ViraFEST assay used viral peptide pools to expand antigen-specific CD4+ T cells. Having been cultured for 9 to 11 days, the cells underwent CD4+ T cell isolation. Among the vaccine recipients, none had a prior SARS-CoV-2 infection, and nucleocapsid antibodies were negative. Both day 3 and day 7 saw half the medium replaced with IL-2 medium. The TCR comes from a human donor who received a COVID-19 vaccine. Sample: CD4+ T cells from PBMCs cultured with HCoV-OC43 spike peptides, taken before COVID-19 vaccination. Stated subset: HCoV-OC43 spike overlapping peptide pool stimulation.

CDR3 sequence reads: CASSPNLWTGLQETQYF. The DNA of the CDR3 is TGTGCCAGCAGCCCGAACCTCTGGACAGGGTTACAAGAGACCCAGTACTTC. The V call is TRBV7-8, the J call TRBJ2-5, with 8 bases matching TRBD1. Germline CDR1 and CDR2: SGHVS and FQNEAQ. V was clipped by 5 bases and J by 2 bases; unmatched bases: 13. The CDR3 covers 17 residues.